Shown below are 28 T cell receptor beta chains from a single sample sequenced in a study of cytotoxic CD8 clonotypes in ibrutinib-treated CLL. The assay was immunoSEQ multiplex PCR, and TCRdb's table has in-frame clones only and misses some. The sample holds about 160,000 clones; approximately 84% are singletons and the top ten take 3.5% to 5.5%. This material consisted of PBMCs, taken after 24 months of ibrutinib treatment. Receptor source: a human donor with chronic lymphocytic leukemia.

This clone was observed a few times. V gene TRBV5-1 combines with J gene TRBJ1-2; unclear D gene. The CDR3 has 15 residues. V gave up 0 bases and J gave up 7 bases, with 16 bases separating them. CDR1 is SGHRS, CDR2 YFSETQ, per germline. The CDR3 spells CASSLGDLPGGGYTF. CDR3 bases: TGCGCCAGCAGCTTGGGAGATCTCCCCGGTGGTGGCTACACCTTC.

V gene TRBV5-1 combines with J gene TRBJ2-1; the match to TRBD2 covers 10 bases. Per the germline V gene, CDR1 is SGHRS and CDR2 is YFSETQ. The CDR3 is 16 amino acids. J gave up 3 bases and V 3 bases, and 6 bases lay outside the gene matches. The CDR3 region is CASSSTGTSVYNEQFF. The CDR3 coding sequence is TGCGCCAGCAGCTCGACCGGGACTAGCGTCTACAATGAGCAGTTCTTC.

The V call is TRBV9, the J call TRBJ1-1; perhaps TRBD1 as D (5 bases). This CDR3 comprises 16 residues. Germline assignment: CDR1 SGDLS and CDR2 YYNGEE. V dropped 0 bases and J dropped 0 bases, with 12 bases sitting between them. Here the CDR3 DNA reads TGTGCCAGCAGCGTAGGCCACCGGGACTTGAACACTGAAGCTTTCTTT. It encodes CASSVGHRDLNTEAFF. The full variable domain, completed using reference TRBV9 and TRBJ1-1, is DSGVTQTPKHLITATGQRVTLRCSPRSGDLSVYWYQQSLDQGLQFLIQYYNGEERAKGNILERFSAQQFPDLHSELNLSSLELGDSALYFCASSVGHRDLNTEAFFGQGTRLTVV.

In this sample, this clone turned up a few times. This specimen includes other DNA sequences encoding the same CDR3. The rearrangement links TRBV28 to TRBJ2-7; D is ambiguous. V lost 1 base to trimming and J lost 4 bases, with 5 bases between them. CDR3 size: 12 residues. Germline V lookup: CDR1 MDHEN, CDR2 SYDVKM. CDR3 DNA sequence: TGTGCCAGCAGTTTATCTAATTACGAGCAGTACTTC. Amino acid sequence: CASSLSNYEQYF.

The V call is TRBV7-9, the J call TRBJ2-1; 8 bases agree with TRBD2. Germline loops: CDR1 SEHNR, CDR2 FQNEAQ (reference sequence). The ends lost 5 bases at V and 6 bases at J; junction bases unmatched: 6. CDR3 length: 14 residues. This CDR3 is CASSRGRTGNEQFF. The CDR3 DNA reads as TGTGCCAGCAGCCGCGGGAGGACGGGCAATGAGCAGTTCTTC.

The chain employs TRBV7-9 and TRBJ1-4; perhaps TRBD1 as D (6 bases). Germline CDR1 reads SEHNR; CDR2 reads FQNEAQ (reference sequence). Trimming took 5 bases from V and 11 from J, leaving 15 bases between them. The CDR3 is 13 residues long. The CDR3 nucleotides read TGTGCCAGCAGCAAGGACAGCATACCTAAACTGTTTTTT. Protein sequence: CASSKDSIPKLFF.

The chain uses TRBV6-1 and TRBJ2-3, with a weak D call TRBD1 (5 bases). CDR3 size: 16 residues. Trimming removed 3 bases at V and 2 bases at J, with 15 bases between. CDR1 and CDR2 (germline): MNHNS, SASEGT. The CDR3 DNA follows: TGTGCCAGCAGTGACGTTTGGGCAGGGAACACAGATACGCAGTATTTT. Translated, it gives CASSDVWAGNTDTQYF.

This sequence joins TRBV4-1 and TRBJ1-5; D perhaps matches TRBD1 (6 bases). The V end lost 2 bases, the J end lost 0 bases, and 14 bases lay between the germline ends. Germline loops: CDR1 MGHRA, CDR2 YSYEKL. This CDR3 comprises 17 residues. The CDR3 sequence: CASSQPDRIYSNQPQHF. CDR3 DNA: TGCGCCAGCAGCCAACCGGACAGAATATATAGCAATCAGCCCCAGCATTTT.

The chain uses TRBV6-5 and TRBJ1-1; D is perhaps TRBD1 (5 bases). V gave up 2 bases and J gave up 1 base, with 11 bases separating them. Germline V lookup: CDR1 MNHEY, CDR2 SVGAGI. This CDR3 has 15 amino acids. CDR3 nucleotides: TGTGCCAGCAGTTACGAGGCAGGGACGAACACTGAAGCTTTCTTT. It specifies CASSYEAGTNTEAFF.

Only a few counts were recorded for this clone. The rearrangement links TRBV18 to TRBJ2-7; 9 positions agree with TRBD1. Germline CDR1 is KGHSH and CDR2 is LQKENI. The length of the CDR3 is 15 residues. The junction had 9 bases not matched to a gene; V was cut back by 5 bases and J by 4 bases. Written as DNA, the CDR3 is TGTGCCAGCTCATCGACCCGGGACAGGGATTACGAGCAGTACTTC. Translated: CASSSTRDRDYEQYF.

The chain is built from TRBV4-3 and TRBJ2-1; 7 bases map to TRBD1. Germline CDR1 and CDR2: LGHNA and YSLEER. This CDR3 region has 14 residues. The V and J ends lost 1 base and 4 bases, in that order; junction bases with no gene match: 1. CDR3 nucleotides: TGCGCCAGCAGCCAAGGGGGACAGTACAATGAGCAGTTCTTC. Translation: CASSQGGQYNEQFF.

The chain couples TRBV5-1 to TRBJ1-1; possibly TRBD1 for D (5 bases). Trimming cost V 6 bases and J 0 bases, with 12 bases left between them. CDR3 length: 14 amino acids. The germline V gene encodes CDR1 SGHRS and CDR2 YFSETQ. DNA for the CDR3: TGCGCCAGCATGGGCGGGGGAATGAACACTGAAGCTTTCTTT. It is translated as CASMGGGMNTEAFF. Drawing the rest from reference TRBV5-1 and TRBJ1-1, the complete variable domain is KAGVTQTPRYLIKTRGQQVTLSCSPISGHRSVSWYQQTPGQGLQFLFEYFSETQRNKGNFPGRFSGRQFSNSRSEMNVSTLELGDSALYLCASMGGGMNTEAFFGQGTRLTVV.

The table lists this clone with a count of one. The chain employs TRBV23-1 and TRBJ1-1; D is uncertain. TRBV23-1 is flagged as an ORF with uncertain function. The CDR3 length is 11 residues. V lost 8 bases and J lost 4, with 8 bases in between. CDR3 amino acids: CASGPGTEAFF. DNA for the CDR3: TGCGCCAGCGGCCCCGGCACTGAAGCTTTCTTT.

This clone was observed a few times. The genes are TRBV19 and TRBJ1-1; D unclear. The V and J ends lost 5 bases and 4 bases respectively, with 17 bases between them. CDR1 is LNHDA and CDR2 is SQIVND in the germline V gene (reference sequence). This CDR3 is 15 amino acids long. CDR3 DNA: TGTGCCAGTAGTCCCCTGGGCCGTGTTGTCACTGAAGCTTTCTTT. This gives the protein CASSPLGRVVTEAFF.

J is TRBJ2-7 and V is TRBV9; TRBD2 matches 9 bases. The CDR3 loop spans 16 amino acids. The germline V gene has CDR1 SGDLS and CDR2 YYNGEE. V shed 4 bases, J shed 4 bases, and the junction held 12 bases outside the gene matches. This CDR3 is CASSPGVAGVGYEQYF. The CDR3, as DNA: TGTGCCAGCAGCCCGGGAGTAGCGGGAGTGGGGTACGAGCAGTACTTC.

The J gene is TRBJ1-2, the V gene TRBV7-9; no clear D gene. V lost 4 bases, J lost 8 bases, and 11 bases lay in between. From germline, CDR1 is SEHNR and CDR2 FQNEAQ (reference sequence). The CDR3 is 12 residues long. In DNA form, the CDR3 reads TGTGCCAGCAGCTCACTCTCCGGGGGCTACACCTTC. Encoded protein: CASSSLSGGYTF. The full variable domain, with the rest looked up from reference TRBV7-9 and TRBJ1-2, is DTGVSQNPRHKITKRGQNVTFRCDPISEHNRLYWYRQTLGQGPEFLTYFQNEAQLEKSRLLSDRFSAERPKGSFSTLEIQRTEQGDSAMYLCASSSLSGGYTFGSGTRLTVV.

This clone is a singleton in its sample. The chain links TRBV7-3 to TRBJ2-1, with 7 bases that match TRBD1. Unmatched junction bases numbered 5, after V lost 2 bases and J lost 7 bases. The CDR3 is made up of 14 amino acids. The germline gives CDR1 SGHTA, CDR2 FQGTGA. The DNA for the CDR3 is TGTGCCAGCAGCTTAGACAGGGAGAGGAATGAGCAGTTCTTC. Its translation: CASSLDRERNEQFF.

The CDR3 region is CASSPPTSGRYNEQFF. Here the CDR3 DNA reads TGTGCCAGCAGCCCGCCGACTAGCGGGAGATACAATGAGCAGTTCTTC. V is TRBV7-8 and J is TRBJ2-1, with 12 nucleotides matching TRBD2. V shed 5 bases, J shed 4 bases, and the junction held 6 bases outside the gene matches. Germline assignment: CDR1 SGHVS and CDR2 FQNEAQ. The CDR3 spans 16 residues.

About this clone itself: Other DNA sequences from this sample encode an identical CDR3 as well. This chain uses TRBV6-6 with TRBJ1-2, with D unresolved. Trimming stripped 2 bases from V and 2 bases from J, with 6 bases between. Germline V gives CDR1 MNHNY, CDR2 SVGAGI (reference sequence). The CDR3 runs to 13 residues. CDR3 bases: TGTGCCAGCAGTTACGACACCAACTATGGCTACACCTTC. Amino acid sequence: CASSYDTNYGYTF.

V is TRBV6-6 and J is TRBJ2-6; no reliable D call. CDR1 is MNHNY, CDR2 SVGAGI, per germline (reference sequence). The CDR3 loop spans 15 amino acids. The germline V and J ends were trimmed by 6 bases and 0 bases, with 9 bases remaining between them. The CDR3 loop is CASSLGSSGANVLTF. The CDR3 nucleotides read TGTGCCAGCAGCTTAGGAAGCTCTGGGGCCAACGTCCTGACTTTC.

The chain links TRBV27 to TRBJ1-2; 8 nucleotides match TRBD1. V lost 8 bases, J lost 5 bases, and 10 bases stayed unmatched. The CDR3 contains 14 residues. From germline, CDR1 is MNHEY and CDR2 SMNVEV (reference sequence). DNA for the CDR3: TGTGCCAGCTCTAGAACCGGGACAGGTTATGGCTACACCTTC. Encoded protein: CASSRTGTGYGYTF.

The rearrangement links TRBV5-1 to TRBJ2-3; TRBD1 matches at 10 bases. Germline V lookup: CDR1 SGHRS, CDR2 YFSETQ. The ends lost 4 bases at V and 3 bases at J; junction bases unmatched: 8. The CDR3 sequence is 16 residues long. The CDR3 spells CASSVGTGVLTDTQYF. The CDR3 DNA is TGCGCCAGCAGCGTAGGGACAGGGGTTTTAACAGATACGCAGTATTTT. Variable domain in full (rest from reference TRBV5-1 and TRBJ2-3): KAGVTQTPRYLIKTRGQQVTLSCSPISGHRSVSWYQQTPGQGLQFLFEYFSETQRNKGNFPGRFSGRQFSNSRSEMNVSTLELGDSALYLCASSVGTGVLTDTQYFGPGTRLTVL.

The J gene is TRBJ1-5, the V gene TRBV5-4, with D perhaps matching TRBD1 (5 bases). The CDR3 has 15 residues. Germline CDR1 SGHNT, CDR2 YYREEE (reference sequence). Trimming left V 0 bases short and J 6 bases short, with 13 bases between. The CDR3 region has the DNA TGTGCCAGCAGCTTGGACAGAGGGGTAGGTCAGCCCCAGCATTTT. Residues: CASSLDRGVGQPQHF.

Regarding this clone: Different DNA sequences within this sample yield the same CDR3. The genes are TRBV18 and TRBJ2-5; D gene unclear. V was shortened by 3 bases and J by 1 base, with 6 bases between the two germline ends. This CDR3 spans 13 amino acids. Per the germline V gene, CDR1 is KGHSH and CDR2 is LQKENI. The DNA for the CDR3 is TGTGCCAGCTCACCGGGCCTCCAAGAGACCCAGTACTTC. Amino acids: CASSPGLQETQYF. The variable domain in full, with the rest retrieved from reference TRBV18 and TRBJ2-5, is NAGVMQNPRHLVRRRGQEARLRCSPMKGHSHVYWYRQLPEEGLKFMVYLQKENIIDESGMPKERFSAEFPKEGPSILRIQQVVRGDSAAYFCASSPGLQETQYFGPGTRLLVL.

The chain uses TRBV5-1 and TRBJ2-1; D call uncertain. V was shortened by 4 bases and J by 6 bases, with 8 bases between the two germline ends. Germline V gives CDR1 SGHRS, CDR2 YFSETQ. There are 12 residues in the CDR3. This CDR3 reads CASSLTTNEQFF. CDR3 DNA sequence: TGCGCCAGCAGCCTGACCACCAATGAGCAGTTCTTC.

The genes are TRBV2 and TRBJ1-1, with D tentatively TRBD1 (5 bases). The CDR3 loop spans 15 amino acids. CDR1 and CDR2 (germline): SNHLY, FYNNEI. Trimming left V 7 bases short and J 0 bases short, with 15 bases between. This CDR3 is CASKRGAYMNTEAFF. The CDR3 nucleotides read TGTGCCAGCAAAAGGGGAGCATACATGAACACTGAAGCTTTCTTT.

V is TRBV6-4 and J is TRBJ1-1; 7 bases map to TRBD1. CDR3 length equals 13 residues. After removal of 7 bases from V and 3 bases from J, the junction contained 5 bases not matched to a gene. From germline, CDR1 is MRHNA and CDR2 SNTAGT. CDR3 loop: CASKEDRDTEAFF. The CDR3 coding sequence is TGTGCCAGCAAGGAAGACAGGGACACTGAAGCTTTCTTT.

This clone was counted once. The chain recombines TRBV28 with TRBJ1-2; D possibly corresponds to TRBD1 (6 bases). The CDR3 runs to 13 residues. The V gene lost 5 bases and the J gene lost 2 bases, with 9 bases spanning the gap. Germline V CDR1 and CDR2: MDHEN, SYDVKM. CDR3 sequence: CASSMDRNYGYTF. In DNA, the CDR3 is TGTGCCAGCAGTATGGACAGAAACTATGGCTACACCTTC.